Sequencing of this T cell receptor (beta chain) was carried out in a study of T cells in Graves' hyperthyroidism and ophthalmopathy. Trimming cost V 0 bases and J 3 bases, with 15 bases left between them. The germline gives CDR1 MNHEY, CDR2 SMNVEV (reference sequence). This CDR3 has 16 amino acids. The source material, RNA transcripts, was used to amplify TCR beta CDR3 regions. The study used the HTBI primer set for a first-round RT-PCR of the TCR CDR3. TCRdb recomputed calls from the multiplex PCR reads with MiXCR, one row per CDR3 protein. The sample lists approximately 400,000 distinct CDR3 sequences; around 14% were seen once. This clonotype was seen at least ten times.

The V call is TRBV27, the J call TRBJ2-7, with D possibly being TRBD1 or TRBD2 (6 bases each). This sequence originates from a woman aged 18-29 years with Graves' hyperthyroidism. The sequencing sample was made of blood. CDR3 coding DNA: TGTGCCAGCAGTTTATCATCGGGGGACAAAGTCTACGAGCAGTACTTC. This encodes CASSLSSGDKVYEQYF.